This note documents a single TCR beta chain sequence. Its antigen remains unidentified. Specified treatment: approximately 10-day PBMC culture with coronavirus spike peptide pools or control peptides (ViraFEST assay). Expansion of antigen-specific T cells with peptide pools by ViraFEST preceded sequencing of TCRs. Alongside 7.5 to 10 IU/ml IL-2 and roughly 10 ug/ml peptide pools, PBMCs were cultured at some 2 million per well. CDR3 length: 14 amino acids. Germline V gene lookup returns CDR1 SGDLS and CDR2 YYNGEE. Between the trimmed V and J ends, which lost 3 bases and 1 base, there was a span of 10 bases. This entry is derived from a study of vaccination and CD4 T cells after COVID-19. Study at large: In the convalescent cohort, there were six males and four females, two of them Hispanic. According to the study, participants were given two doses of BNT162b2 or mRNA-1273 vaccine.

An Oncomine TCR Beta short-read assay was used to sequence the DNA from cultured CD4+ T cells. TCRdb itself ran the PCR reads through MiXCR, one entry per CDR3 protein. Of roughly 25,000 distinct CDR3 sequences in the sample, approximately 56% were seen once. This chain links TRBV9 with TRBJ1-1; D uncertain. The TCR was taken from a human donor who had recovered from COVID-19. Sample: CD4+ T cells from blood, cultured in vitro. CDR3: CASSERAENTEAFF. CDR3 bases: TGTGCCAGCAGCGAGCGGGCGGAGAACACTGAAGCTTTCTTT. Full variable domain (outside the CDR3, taken from reference TRBV9 and TRBJ1-1): DSGVTQTPKHLITATGQRVTLRCSPRSGDLSVYWYQQSLDQGLQFLIQYYNGEERAKGNILERFSAQQFPDLHSELNLSSLELGDSALYFCASSERAENTEAFFGQGTRLTVV.